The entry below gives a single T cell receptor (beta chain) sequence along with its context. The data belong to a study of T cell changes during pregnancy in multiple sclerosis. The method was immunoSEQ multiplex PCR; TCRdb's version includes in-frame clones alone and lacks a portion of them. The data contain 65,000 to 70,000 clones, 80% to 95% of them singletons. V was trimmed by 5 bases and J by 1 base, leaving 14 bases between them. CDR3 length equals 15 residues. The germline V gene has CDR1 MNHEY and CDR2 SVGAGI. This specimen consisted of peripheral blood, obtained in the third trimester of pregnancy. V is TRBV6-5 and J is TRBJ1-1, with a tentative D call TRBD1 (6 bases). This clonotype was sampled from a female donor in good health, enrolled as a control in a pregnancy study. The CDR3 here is CASSPKGRGNTEAFF. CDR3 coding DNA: TGTGCCAGCAGTCCCAAAGGCAGGGGGAACACTGAAGCTTTCTTT.